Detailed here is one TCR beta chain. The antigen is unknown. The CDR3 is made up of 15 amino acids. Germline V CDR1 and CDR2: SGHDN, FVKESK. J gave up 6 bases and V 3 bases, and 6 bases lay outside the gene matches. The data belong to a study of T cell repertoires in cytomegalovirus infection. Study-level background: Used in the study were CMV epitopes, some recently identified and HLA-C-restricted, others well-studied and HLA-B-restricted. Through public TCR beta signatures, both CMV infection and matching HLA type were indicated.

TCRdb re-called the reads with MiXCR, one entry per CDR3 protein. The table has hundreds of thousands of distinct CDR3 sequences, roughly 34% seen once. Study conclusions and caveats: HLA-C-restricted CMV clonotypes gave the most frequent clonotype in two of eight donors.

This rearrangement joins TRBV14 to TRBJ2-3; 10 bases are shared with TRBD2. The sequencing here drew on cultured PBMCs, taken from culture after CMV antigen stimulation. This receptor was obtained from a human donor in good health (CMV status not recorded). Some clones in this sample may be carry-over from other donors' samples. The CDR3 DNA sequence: TGTGCCAGCAGCCAGTTAGCGGGAGGAGGCGATACGCAGTATTTT. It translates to CASSQLAGGGDTQYF.